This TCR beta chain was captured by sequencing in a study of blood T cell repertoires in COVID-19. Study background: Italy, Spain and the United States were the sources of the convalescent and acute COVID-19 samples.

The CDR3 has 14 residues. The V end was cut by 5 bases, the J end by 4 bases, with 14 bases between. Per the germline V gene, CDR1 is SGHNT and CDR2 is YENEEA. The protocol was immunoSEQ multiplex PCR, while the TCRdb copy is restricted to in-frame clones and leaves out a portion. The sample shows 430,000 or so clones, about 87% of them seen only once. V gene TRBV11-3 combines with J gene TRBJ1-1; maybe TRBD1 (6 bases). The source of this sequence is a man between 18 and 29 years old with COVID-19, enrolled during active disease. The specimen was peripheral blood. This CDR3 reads CASSSRDTITEAFF. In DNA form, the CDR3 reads TGTGCCAGCAGCAGCCGGGACACAATCACTGAAGCTTTCTTT.